The 8 T cell receptor beta chains reported below all come from one sample, sequenced in a study of blood T cell repertoires in COVID-19. Here immunoSEQ multiplex PCR was the method, and the copy in TCRdb shows in-frame clones only, minus some. The repertoire holds about 270,000 clones, with under 90% as singletons. The sequenced sample consisted of peripheral blood. These receptor sequences come from a man aged 50-59 years with acute or convalescent COVID-19.

J is TRBJ2-5 and V is TRBV27; 9 bases align to TRBD1. J lost 5 bases, V lost 5 bases, and 9 bases had no gene match. Germline V gene data show CDR1 as MNHEY and CDR2 as SMNVEV (reference sequence). The CDR3 loop spans 15 amino acids. The CDR3 region has the DNA TGTGCCAGCAGTCCCCGGGACAGGGCGTGGGAGACCCAGTACTTC. Its translation: CASSPRDRAWETQYF.

This rearrangement joins TRBV6-5 to TRBJ2-3, with D perhaps matching TRBD2 (5 bases). The CDR3 has 14 residues. Germline V CDR1 and CDR2: MNHEY, SVGAGI. V was trimmed by 0 bases and J by 6 bases, leaving 10 bases between them. This chain's CDR3 is CASSYSRVVDTQYF. In nucleotides, the CDR3 is TGTGCCAGCAGTTACTCGAGGGTAGTGGATACGCAGTATTTT.

The V call is TRBV27, the J call TRBJ2-4; perhaps TRBD2 as D (6 bases). The V and J ends lost 4 bases and 3 bases respectively, with 16 bases between them. This CDR3 contains 16 residues. The germline CDR1 and CDR2 sequences are MNHEY and SMNVEV (reference sequence). CDR3 amino acids: CASSSPLAGSKNIQYF. CDR3 in DNA: TGTGCCAGCAGTTCCCCCTTGGCGGGGAGCAAAAACATTCAGTACTTC.

The J gene is TRBJ1-5, the V gene TRBV19, with 8 bases matching TRBD1. The CDR3 extends over 16 amino acids. V lost 6 bases to trimming and J lost 1 base; unmatched junction nucleotides: 8. Per the germline V gene, CDR1 is LNHDA and CDR2 is SQIVND (reference sequence). As DNA, the CDR3 is TGTGCCAGTAGCGTCGGGACAGGAGGAAGCAATCAGCCCCAGCATTTT. This gives the protein CASSVGTGGSNQPQHF. Filled out from reference TRBV19 and TRBJ1-5, the complete variable domain reads DGGITQSPKYLFRKEGQNVTLSCEQNLNHDAMYWYRQDPGQGLRLIYYSQIVNDFQKGDIAEGYSVSREKKESFPLTVTSAQKNPTAFYLCASSVGTGGSNQPQHFGDGTRLSIL.

Notes on this clone: This may come from a read error, since a much larger clone is one base off. The same CDR3 arises from other DNA sequences in this sample as well. The rearrangement links TRBV7-9 to TRBJ1-2; 7 bases map to TRBD1. Germline CDR1 and CDR2: SEHNR and FQNEAQ (reference sequence). V lost 6 bases, J lost 4 bases, and 5 bases stayed unmatched. The CDR3 totals 13 residues. The CDR3 DNA sequence: TGTGCCAGCAGTACCGGGACAGCCTATGGCTACACCTTC. It encodes CASSTGTAYGYTF.

This clone has just one count. The chain joins TRBV9 to TRBJ1-2; TRBD1 matches at 10 bases. The CDR3 is 15 amino acids. Trimming removed 4 bases from V and 8 bases from J; junction bases left unmatched: 11. Germline CDR1 reads SGDLS; CDR2 reads YYNGEE. CDR3 sequence reads: CASSPQPGQGIGYTF. The CDR3, as DNA: TGTGCCAGCAGCCCACAACCGGGACAGGGGATCGGCTACACCTTC.

The rearrangement joins TRBV14 to TRBJ1-1; the D is unclear. V was clipped by 3 bases and J by 0 bases, with 11 bases between them. CDR1 is SGHDN and CDR2 is FVKESK in the germline V gene. The CDR3 extends over 15 amino acids. Here the CDR3 reads CASSHGGFLNTEAFF. The CDR3 DNA follows: TGTGCCAGCAGCCATGGAGGATTTCTGAACACTGAAGCTTTCTTT.

The V and J genes are TRBV5-1 and TRBJ2-2, with TRBD2 matching 9 bases. The germline V gene encodes CDR1 SGHRS and CDR2 YFSETQ. Losses at the gene ends were 2 bases for V and 6 bases for J; bases not matched to a gene: 11. The CDR3 has 17 residues. CDR3 amino acids: CASSLPSGGPTPGELFF. As DNA, the CDR3 is TGCGCCAGCAGCTTACCGAGCGGGGGGCCAACGCCCGGGGAGCTGTTTTTT.